This T cell receptor beta chain was found in a study of molecular identifiers for immune sequencing clone quantification. Looking at the study overall: Within a replicate experiment, RNA obtained from either about 20,000 or 100,000 naive CD8 cells was divided into five aliquots, and four of those aliquots were then sequenced. Whole-study results and caveats: Jurkat TCR RNA spiked in from one cell reportedly remained identifiable amid 850,000 to 1,000,000 naive cells. Molecules of identical TCR sharing a barcode could underestimate highly expanded clone sizes.

The V end lost 2 bases, the J end lost 2 bases, and 13 bases lay between the germline ends. Germline loops: CDR1 SQVTM, CDR2 ANQGSEA. The CDR3 is 14 amino acids. Via MiXCR, TCRdb re-called the PCR reads, giving one row per CDR3 protein. The table shows roughly 320,000 distinct CDR3 sequences, with about 22% occurring only once. This clonotype showed up many times. Its antigen is undetermined. The clonotype originates from a human donor in good health. Some libraries in this study had Jurkat cell RNA spiked in. This chain uses TRBV29-1 with TRBJ2-7; D is perhaps TRBD1 or TRBD2 (6 bases each). Sequenced: naive CD8+ T cells from blood, with Jurkat cell RNA spiked in. Stated subset: FACS-sorted CD8+CD4-CCR7+CD45RA+ naive T cells. This chain's CDR3 is CSVELAGQAYEQYF. In DNA form, the CDR3 reads TGCAGCGTTGAACTTGCGGGACAAGCCTACGAGCAGTACTTC.